These 15 T cell receptor beta chains came from one sample sequenced in a study of OX40 agonist ivuxolimab in advanced cancers. Sequenced by immunoSEQ multiplex PCR; TCRdb stores in-frame clones only, minus some. The sample has around 21,000 clones, around four fifths seen once. The starting material was CD4+ or CD8+ T cells sorted from blood, obtained in a trial of the OX40 agonist ivuxolimab. The receptors come from an adult with an advanced solid tumor such as melanoma, head and neck, liver or kidney cancer.

This rearrangement joins TRBV13 to TRBJ2-3, with 10 bases fitting TRBD2. Germline assignment: CDR1 PRHDT and CDR2 FYEKMQ (reference sequence). The CDR3 is 14 residues long. V gave up 5 bases and J gave up 6 bases; unmatched junction bases: 5. CDR3: CASSLGSGRDTQYF. The CDR3 DNA sequence: TGTGCCAGCAGCCTGGGTAGCGGGAGGGATACGCAGTATTTT.

The chain's CDR3 is CASSPGEREGQYF. DNA of the CDR3: TGTGCCAGCAGCCCGGGCGAGCGGGAGGGCCAGTACTTC. J is TRBJ2-5 and V is TRBV4-2; 10 positions agree with TRBD2. The CDR3 covers 13 residues. Germline V lookup: CDR1 LGHNA, CDR2 YNFKEQ. V lost 4 bases to trimming and J lost 10 bases; unmatched junction nucleotides: 6.

The chain combines TRBV7-2 with TRBJ2-7; D uncertain. Germline values: CDR1 SGHTA, CDR2 FQGNSA. This CDR3 comprises 14 residues. Trimming removed 3 bases from V and 1 base from J, with 10 bases in between. As DNA, the CDR3 is TGTGCCAGCAGCTTGCTACGGCAGTCCTACGAGCAGTACTTC. This encodes CASSLLRQSYEQYF.

The V gene is TRBV19, the J gene TRBJ2-6, with D possibly matching TRBD2 (6 bases). V shed 3 bases and J shed 0 bases, with 12 bases lying between them. Germline values: CDR1 LNHDA, CDR2 SQIVND (reference sequence). The CDR3 totals 17 residues. CDR3 sequence: CASSMEGTYSGANVLTF. The CDR3 DNA follows: TGTGCCAGTAGTATGGAGGGCACATACTCTGGGGCCAACGTCCTGACTTTC.

V usage is TRBV6-5 and J usage is TRBJ2-4; 8 bases map to TRBD1. Germline-derived CDR1 and CDR2 are MNHEY and SVGAGI. The CDR3 consists of 15 residues. After removal of 5 bases from V and 9 bases from J, the junction contained 12 bases not matched to a gene. The CDR3 DNA is TGTGCCAGCAGTCCCGGGACAGGCGGACTTGGCATTCAGTACTTC. This sequence encodes CASSPGTGGLGIQYF.

The J gene is TRBJ2-1, the V gene TRBV7-9, with 7 bases identical to TRBD1. Trimming removed 2 bases from V and 3 bases from J; junction bases left unmatched: 1. The CDR3 runs to 14 residues. Germline V gene sequence: CDR1 SEHNR, CDR2 FQNEAQ (reference sequence). CDR3 sequence reads: CASSLRDSYNEQFF. The DNA of the CDR3 is TGTGCCAGCAGCTTAAGGGACAGCTACAATGAGCAGTTCTTC.

The gene calls are TRBV11-2 and TRBJ1-3, with D possibly being TRBD1 (6 bases). The CDR3 is made up of 14 amino acids. V was cut by 6 bases and J by 1 base, with 10 bases left in between. Germline CDR1 SGHAT, CDR2 FQNNGV. The CDR3 DNA reads TGTGCCAGCAGACCAACAGGGTCTGGAAACACCATATATTTT. Its translation: CASRPTGSGNTIYF.

This chain uses TRBV27 with TRBJ2-2, with 7 positions matching TRBD1. V dropped 3 bases and J dropped 5; count of bases not matched to a gene: 6. This CDR3 region has 15 residues. The germline CDR1 and CDR2 sequences are MNHEY and SMNVEV (reference sequence). The CDR3 loop is CASSFTGVGTGELFF. The CDR3 nucleotides are TGTGCCAGCAGTTTCACAGGGGTCGGGACCGGGGAGCTGTTTTTT.

The table lists this clone with a few counts. This sequence joins TRBV14 and TRBJ2-2; 7 nucleotides match TRBD2. The CDR3 totals 17 residues. Germline CDR1 SGHDN, CDR2 FVKESK. J was trimmed by 0 bases and V by 1 base; bases with no gene match: 5. The CDR3 loop reads CASSQVPAGPNTGELFF. In DNA form, the CDR3 reads TGTGCCAGCAGCCAAGTTCCAGCGGGACCGAACACCGGGGAGCTGTTTTTT.

This clone showed up just once. This rearrangement joins TRBV7-6 to TRBJ2-5; 7 positions agree with TRBD2. This CDR3 is built from 13 residues. Germline loops: CDR1 SGHVS, CDR2 FNYEAQ. V shed 5 bases, J shed 6 bases, and the junction held 6 bases outside the gene matches. The CDR3 region has the DNA TGTGCCAGCAGCGTCCACGGGGGGAAGACCCAGTACTTC. Its translation is CASSVHGGKTQYF.

The CDR3 reads CASIQPGFREQFF. The CDR3 DNA reads as TGTGCCAGCATCCAACCGGGTTTTCGAGAGCAGTTCTTC. The V gene is TRBV6-6, the J gene TRBJ2-1; D remains ambiguous. The germline V gene has CDR1 MNHNY and CDR2 SVGAGI (reference sequence). V was clipped by 7 bases and J by 10 bases, with 17 bases between them. This CDR3 spans 13 amino acids.

The rearrangement joins TRBV19 to TRBJ1-2; D remains ambiguous. Trimming shortened V by 3 bases and J by 0 bases, and 8 bases separated the two germline ends. Germline-derived CDR1 and CDR2 are LNHDA and SQIVND (reference sequence). The CDR3 is 14 amino acids. This CDR3 is CASSMDRSNYGYTF. The CDR3 bases are TGTGCCAGTAGTATGGACCGATCTAACTATGGCTACACCTTC. Looking up the rest from reference TRBV19 and TRBJ1-2 gives the full variable domain: DGGITQSPKYLFRKEGQNVTLSCEQNLNHDAMYWYRQDPGQGLRLIYYSQIVNDFQKGDIAEGYSVSREKKESFPLTVTSAQKNPTAFYLCASSMDRSNYGYTFGSGTRLTVV.

This chain joins TRBV4-1 and TRBJ2-7, with 7 bases matching TRBD1. The CDR3 contains 13 residues. V dropped 3 bases and J dropped 4; count of bases not matched to a gene: 3. The germline CDR1 and CDR2 sequences are MGHRA and YSYEKL. The CDR3 DNA sequence: TGCGCCAGCAGCCAGCGACAGGGTTACGAGCAGTACTTC. This encodes CASSQRQGYEQYF.

This clone was seen once. Within the sample, other DNA sequences also encode this same CDR3. V and J are TRBV6-1 and TRBJ1-2; D not resolved. CDR1 is MNHNS, CDR2 SASEGT, per germline. The CDR3 consists of 13 residues. V was clipped by 1 base and J by 2 bases, with 5 bases between them. CDR3 loop: CASSEGQNYGYTF. The CDR3, as DNA: TGTGCCAGCAGTGAAGGGCAGAACTATGGCTACACCTTC.

The chain joins TRBV4-1 to TRBJ2-2, with 7 bases that match TRBD1. With V trimmed by 4 bases and J by 6 bases, 2 bases remained unmatched. CDR1 and CDR2 (germline): MGHRA, YSYEKL. This CDR3 spans 13 amino acids. The CDR3 loop reads CASSLQGPGELFF. The CDR3 DNA sequence: TGCGCCAGCAGCCTACAGGGGCCCGGGGAGCTGTTTTTT.